The 21 T cell receptor beta chains below come from one sample, sequenced in a study of radiotherapy plus CTLA-4 blockade in lung cancer. Clones were read by immunoSEQ multiplex PCR, and TCRdb kept only the in-frame ones, dropping some. The sample shows tens of thousands of clones, approximately 76% of them seen only once. Sequencing used peripheral blood, obtained from a patient treated with radiotherapy plus ipilimumab. These receptors were collected from a human donor with non-small cell lung cancer who had a complete response to radiotherapy plus ipilimumab.

CDR3 region: CASSQGTPGQGARGYTF. The DNA for the CDR3 is TGCGCCAGCAGCCAAGGAACTCCGGGACAGGGAGCAAGAGGCTACACCTTC. The chain couples TRBV4-1 to TRBJ1-2; 9 bases are a match to TRBD1. V was pared by 1 base and J by 8 bases, with 14 bases of the junction left unmatched. This CDR3 spans 17 amino acids. Germline V gene lookup returns CDR1 MGHRA and CDR2 YSYEKL.

The genes are TRBV2 and TRBJ2-7; 11 bases match TRBD2. The length of the CDR3 is 17 residues. The V segment lost 6 bases and the J segment 2 bases; nucleotides outside the gene matches: 12. The germline CDR1 and CDR2 sequences are SNHLY and FYNNEI. Here the CDR3 DNA reads TGTGCCAGCAGGGGATCCTATAGCGGGGGGGACCCCTACGAGCAGTACTTC. The encoded protein is CASRGSYSGGDPYEQYF.

This clone was seen once. The chain employs TRBV28 and TRBJ2-2, with TRBD1 matching 8 bases. V was clipped by 6 bases and J by 0 bases; unmatched bases: 3. The CDR3 has 15 residues. CDR1 MDHEN and CDR2 SYDVKM come from the germline V gene. CDR3 in amino acids: CASSSGGANTGELFF. The DNA for the CDR3 is TGTGCCAGCAGCTCAGGGGGCGCGAACACCGGGGAGCTGTTTTTT.

This clone is a singleton in its sample. The chain is built from TRBV30 and TRBJ1-4, with D hard to call. Between the trimmed V and J ends, which lost 0 bases and 0 bases, there was a span of 14 bases. This CDR3 contains 17 residues. Germline CDR1 GTSNPN, CDR2 SVGIG (reference sequence). The CDR3, as DNA: TGTGCCTGGAGTGTACGGGTAGTAGTTTCAACTAATGAAAAACTGTTTTTT. Translating gives CAWSVRVVVSTNEKLFF. The whole variable domain, filled in from reference TRBV30 and TRBJ1-4, reads SQTIHQWPATLVQPVGSPLSLECTVEGTSNPNLYWYRQAAGRGLQLLFYSVGIGQISSEVPQNLSASRPQDRQFILSSKKLLLSDSGFYLCAWSVRVVVSTNEKLFFGSGTQLSVL.

V gene TRBV7-9 combines with J gene TRBJ1-2, with TRBD1 matching over 9 bases. V was clipped by 10 bases and J by 4 bases; unmatched bases: 7. There are 13 residues in the CDR3. Germline CDR1 reads SEHNR; CDR2 reads FQNEAQ (reference sequence). The CDR3 sequence: CATRTGAIYGYTF. DNA of the CDR3: TGTGCCACCCGGACAGGGGCGATCTATGGCTACACCTTC.

This clone was recorded once. This chain connects TRBV30 to TRBJ2-7, with 8 bases identical to TRBD1. The CDR3 extends over 13 amino acids. Germline V CDR1 and CDR2: GTSNPN, SVGIG (reference sequence). V was pared by 5 bases and J by 3 bases, with 6 bases of the junction left unmatched. The CDR3 here is CAWEGQVGYEQYF. The CDR3 nucleotides read TGTGCCTGGGAGGGACAGGTGGGCTACGAGCAGTACTTC.

J is TRBJ1-2 and V is TRBV7-9, with 7 positions matching TRBD1. Germline CDR1 and CDR2: SEHNR and FQNEAQ (reference sequence). The CDR3 is 14 amino acids. The junction had 12 bases not matched to a gene; V was cut back by 10 bases and J by 4 bases. The CDR3 DNA reads TGTGCCATCCGACCAAGCAGGGGGACCTATGGCTACACCTTC. Translated: CAIRPSRGTYGYTF.

The genes are TRBV18 and TRBJ2-1; D is possibly TRBD2 (5 bases). V gave up 2 bases and J gave up 0 bases, with 26 bases separating them. The CDR3 runs 21 residues. The germline gives CDR1 KGHSH, CDR2 LQKENI. The CDR3 DNA reads as TGTGCCAGCTCACCAACCCCTCCGGGGAGTATAGCGCAGAGCTCCTACAATGAGCAGTTCTTC. The encoded protein is CASSPTPPGSIAQSSYNEQFF.

By frequency in the sample, this clone is medium-sized. The chain links TRBV10-3 to TRBJ2-2; tentatively, D is TRBD2 (5 bases). Germline loops: CDR1 ENHRY, CDR2 SYGVKD. V was trimmed by 0 bases and J by 4 bases, leaving 9 bases between them. The CDR3 contains 15 residues. Here the CDR3 DNA reads TGTGCCATCAGTGAGTCCCCAGGAGGCACCGGGGAGCTGTTTTTT. Protein sequence: CAISESPGGTGELFF.

J is TRBJ2-7 and V is TRBV6-5, with D unclear. This CDR3 has 15 residues. Germline V CDR1 and CDR2: MNHEY, SVGAGI. V was shortened by 0 bases and J by 4 bases, with 13 bases between the two germline ends. The CDR3 protein is CASSYSTRRQYEQYF. DNA of the CDR3: TGTGCCAGCAGTTACTCAACGAGAAGACAATACGAGCAGTACTTC.

V and J are TRBV2 and TRBJ1-2, with D maybe TRBD1 (5 bases). The ends were cut back, 6 bases at V and 7 bases at J, with 12 bases in the middle. CDR1 is SNHLY, CDR2 FYNNEI, per germline. This CDR3 spans 12 amino acids. The CDR3 DNA sequence: TGTGCCAGCAGGGGGGACTTAGGTGGCTACACCTTC. Translated: CASRGDLGGYTF.

The chain recombines TRBV5-1 with TRBJ2-1, with 8 nucleotides matching TRBD2. V was pared by 1 base and J by 5 bases, with 5 bases of the junction left unmatched. This CDR3 has 15 residues. The germline gives CDR1 SGHRS, CDR2 YFSETQ. In DNA, the CDR3 is TGCGCCAGCAGCTTGATCCCGGGGGGGCACAATGAGCAGTTCTTC. This sequence encodes CASSLIPGGHNEQFF.

The chain joins TRBV6-5 to TRBJ2-7; 8 nucleotides line up with TRBD1. The V and J ends lost 5 bases and 3 bases, in that order; junction bases with no gene match: 6. CDR1 and CDR2 (germline): MNHEY, SVGAGI. The CDR3 is made up of 14 amino acids. The CDR3 nucleotides read TGTGCCAGCAGTCGGGACAGGCAATTCTACGAGCAGTACTTC. Translated: CASSRDRQFYEQYF.

This rearrangement joins TRBV10-3 to TRBJ1-1; no firm D call. This CDR3 is built from 16 residues. Trimming took 7 bases from V and 0 from J, leaving 18 bases between them. CDR1 is ENHRY, CDR2 SYGVKD, per germline. CDR3 loop: CAIKPVTSNMNTEAFF. The CDR3 DNA sequence: TGTGCCATCAAACCAGTAACTAGTAACATGAACACTGAAGCTTTCTTT.

The genes are TRBV19 and TRBJ1-2; 7 bases match TRBD1. V lost 4 bases to trimming and J lost 4 bases; unmatched junction nucleotides: 6. The V gene's germline CDR1 is LNHDA and CDR2 SQIVND (reference sequence). The CDR3 has 14 residues. The DNA of the CDR3 is TGTGCCAGTAGTACGGACAGGATATCCTATGGCTACACCTTC. It translates to CASSTDRISYGYTF.

This chain connects TRBV28 to TRBJ2-7; D not certain. In germline, CDR1 is MDHEN, CDR2 SYDVKM. The CDR3 loop spans 14 amino acids. V shed 7 bases and J shed 5 bases, with 18 bases lying between them. The CDR3 loop reads CASTPGGYPHEQYF. CDR3 nucleotides: TGTGCCAGCACTCCGGGTGGTTATCCACACGAGCAGTACTTC.

J is TRBJ2-7 and V is TRBV19; TRBD2 matches 11 bases. V dropped 5 bases and J dropped 4; count of bases not matched to a gene: 7. Germline loops: CDR1 LNHDA, CDR2 SQIVND (reference sequence). The CDR3 has 15 residues. DNA of the CDR3: TGTGCCAGTAGTGCAAGGACTAGCGGGCTTTACGAGCAGTACTTC. Its translation is CASSARTSGLYEQYF.

The V gene is TRBV20-1, the J gene TRBJ2-1, with D possibly TRBD2 on 5 matching bases. The CDR3 is 11 amino acids. Germline CDR1 reads DFQATT; CDR2 reads SNEGSKA (reference sequence). V lost 5 bases to trimming and J lost 7 bases, with 9 bases between them. The CDR3 spells CSAHIANEQFF. CDR3 DNA: TGCAGTGCTCACATAGCGAATGAGCAGTTCTTC.

V gene TRBV2 combines with J gene TRBJ1-1; 7 bases map to TRBD1. The CDR3 is 14 residues long. V shed 1 base and J 5 bases; nucleotides not matched to a gene: 4. Per germline, CDR1 SNHLY and CDR2 FYNNEI. The CDR3 reads CASSEEGAKTEAFF. CDR3 in DNA: TGTGCCAGCAGTGAAGAGGGGGCAAAAACTGAAGCTTTCTTT.

Comments on this clone: Distinct nucleotide sequences in the sample also encode this CDR3. The V call is TRBV5-1, the J call TRBJ2-5; the match to TRBD2 covers 7 bases. V lost 5 bases, J lost 2 bases, and 9 bases stayed unmatched. The V gene's germline CDR1 is SGHRS and CDR2 YFSETQ. This CDR3 is built from 15 residues. The CDR3 region has the DNA TGCGCCAGCAGTTTACTAAGCGGGAATCAAGAGACCCAGTACTTC. Its protein product is CASSLLSGNQETQYF.

The rearrangement links TRBV5-8 to TRBJ2-2; the match to TRBD1 covers 7 bases. The CDR3 spans 15 residues. V gave up 4 bases and J gave up 4 bases; unmatched junction bases: 7. Germline V gene sequence: CDR1 SGHTS, CDR2 YDEGEE. CDR3 amino acids: CASSLWAGGTGELFF. DNA of the CDR3: TGTGCCAGCAGCCTGTGGGCAGGGGGCACCGGGGAGCTGTTTTTT.